The 15 T cell receptor beta chains given below trace back to one sample, sequenced in a study of beta chain features in type 1 diabetes listed by TCRdb under 2018. Points the paper makes about the study in general: In all four CD4+ subsets, TCRB CDR3 length was moderately but significantly shorter in type 1 diabetes patients.

Library preparation was by the immunoSEQ multiplex PCR assay. All of the isolated RNA was reverse transcribed with the High Capacity cDNA Reverse Transcription Kit, so expressed TCRB transcripts were sequenced. TCRdb took over this immuneACCESS table, retaining in-frame rearrangements with V and J assigned. Such tables are incomplete; in checked studies, under half of the missing clones stem from an unresolved V gene, and the remainder is unexplained. The sample has about 140,000 clones on record, about an eighth of them singletons. Jointly, the top ten make up 1.3% of the sample. For these receptors, no antigen is known. Sequencing was carried out using central memory CD4+ T cells from blood. All receptors derive from a man between 18 and 35 years old with type 1 diabetes.

About this clone itself: This sample includes further DNA sequences coding for the same CDR3. The rearrangement links TRBV28 to TRBJ2-3, with TRBD2 matching 7 bases. The V gene end was trimmed by 5 bases and the J gene end by 1 base; junction bases not matched to a gene: 6. Germline V CDR1 and CDR2: MDHEN, SYDVKM. The CDR3 spans 15 residues. The CDR3 region is CASSPSGGGTDTQYF. The CDR3 DNA follows: TGTGCCAGCAGTCCTAGCGGAGGGGGCACAGATACGCAGTATTTT.

J is TRBJ1-2 and V is TRBV6-1, with TRBD1 identical over 7 bases. The ends lost 1 base at V and 6 bases at J; junction bases unmatched: 5. The CDR3 totals 14 residues. Germline lookup yields CDR1 MNHNS and CDR2 SASEGT. The DNA of the CDR3 is TGTGCCAGCAGTGAAGAGGCAGGGGGTAATGGCTACACCTTC. The encoded protein is CASSEEAGGNGYTF.

The chain employs TRBV30 and TRBJ2-4; a possible D gene is TRBD2 (5 bases). Germline lookup yields CDR1 GTSNPN and CDR2 SVGIG (reference sequence). There are 14 residues in the CDR3. Trimming left V 5 bases short and J 0 bases short, with 11 bases between. This CDR3 reads CAWGAAGAKNIQYF. The DNA of the CDR3 is TGTGCCTGGGGTGCGGCGGGAGCCAAAAACATTCAGTACTTC.

The chain combines TRBV10-3 with TRBJ1-2; D might be TRBD1 (6 bases). This CDR3 is built from 13 residues. Germline values: CDR1 ENHRY, CDR2 SYGVKD. V lost 11 bases and J lost 8, with 21 bases in between. The CDR3 protein is CAANGRTEGGYTF. In DNA, the CDR3 is TGTGCCGCCAACGGGAGGACAGAGGGAGGCTACACCTTC.

The table lists this clone with a few counts. This chain connects TRBV19 to TRBJ1-6; a weak D match, TRBD1 (5 bases). Per the germline V gene, CDR1 is LNHDA and CDR2 is SQIVND (reference sequence). The V end was cut by 4 bases, the J end by 8 bases, with 15 bases between. CDR3 length: 15 residues. CDR3 residues: CASSTGRQGDSPLHF. DNA for the CDR3: TGTGCCAGTAGTACCGGACGGCAAGGGGATTCACCCCTCCACTTT.

This clone came up a few times. The V and J genes are TRBV30 and TRBJ1-5; no firm D call. The length of the CDR3 is 13 residues. Germline V gene lookup returns CDR1 GTSNPN and CDR2 SVGIG (reference sequence). Trimming took off 4 bases at V and 0 bases at J, with 7 bases between the two ends. In nucleotides, the CDR3 is TGTGCCTGGAATATGGGTAGCAATCAGCCCCAGCATTTT. Encoded protein: CAWNMGSNQPQHF.

This chain joins TRBV5-4 and TRBJ2-7; 8 bases fit TRBD1. With V trimmed by 2 bases and J by 1 base, 5 bases remained unmatched. Looked up from germline, CDR1 is SGHNT and CDR2 is YYREEE (reference sequence). The CDR3 runs to 15 residues. This CDR3 reads CASSLRDRTSYEQYF. CDR3 in DNA: TGTGCCAGCAGCTTACGGGACAGGACTTCCTACGAGCAGTACTTC.

This clone turned up a few times. The V call is TRBV30, the J call TRBJ1-4; D not resolved. This CDR3 is built from 14 residues. Germline lookup yields CDR1 GTSNPN and CDR2 SVGIG (reference sequence). Trimming removed 8 bases from V and 2 bases from J, with 15 bases in between. The CDR3 sequence: CAGRRRATNEKLFF. DNA for the CDR3: TGTGCCGGCCGAAGGCGGGCGACTAATGAAAAACTGTTTTTT.

V gene TRBV18 combines with J gene TRBJ2-7; 9 bases match TRBD1. The CDR3 extends over 15 amino acids. V gave up 0 bases and J gave up 5 bases; unmatched junction bases: 5. CDR1 and CDR2 from the germline V gene are KGHSH and LQKENI. CDR3 nucleotides: TGTGCCAGCTCACCACCGACCACAGGGGGCGACGAGCAGTACTTC. It is translated as CASSPPTTGGDEQYF.

The rearrangement joins TRBV18 to TRBJ2-5; no firm D call. The CDR3 spans 12 residues. The germline V and J ends were trimmed by 5 bases and 2 bases, with 6 bases remaining between them. Germline CDR1 KGHSH, CDR2 LQKENI. The CDR3 bases are TGTGCCAGCTCAGCCTTTCAAGAGACCCAGTACTTC. It is translated as CASSAFQETQYF.

This chain joins TRBV5-1 and TRBJ2-7; 7 bases map to TRBD1. Per the germline V gene, CDR1 is SGHRS and CDR2 is YFSETQ. The CDR3 contains 15 residues. The V segment lost 7 bases and the J segment 4 bases; nucleotides outside the gene matches: 14. The CDR3 region has the DNA TGCGCCAGCGGAAAGGGTGGGGACAGTGAATACGAGCAGTACTTC. Translation: CASGKGGDSEYEQYF.

This clone was detected a few times. The chain couples TRBV29-1 to TRBJ1-1, with 9 bases aligning to TRBD1. Per germline, CDR1 SQVTM and CDR2 ANQGSEA. Unmatched junction bases numbered 11, after V lost 7 bases and J lost 14 bases. The CDR3 has 11 residues. Here the CDR3 reads CSARDGQGIFF. The CDR3 region has the DNA TGCAGCGCTCGGGACGGACAGGGGATCTTCTTT.

The genes are TRBV11-1 and TRBJ2-1; D remains ambiguous. The germline gives CDR1 SGHAT, CDR2 FQDESV (reference sequence). V gave up 7 bases and J gave up 4 bases, with 14 bases separating them. The CDR3 consists of 14 residues. In DNA form, the CDR3 reads TGTGCCAGCACCCCATCGAGAGTTTACAATGAGCAGTTCTTC. As protein: CASTPSRVYNEQFF. Variable domain in full (rest from reference TRBV11-1 and TRBJ2-1): EAEVAQSPRYKITEKSQAVAFWCDPISGHATLYWYRQILGQGPELLVQFQDESVVDDSQLPKDRFSAERLKGVDSTLKIQPAELGDSAMYLCASTPSRVYNEQFFGPGTRLTVL.

The CDR3 region has the DNA TGCGCCAGCAGCTCCGGAGGGGGTCGTCAAGAGACCCAGTACTTC. The encoded protein is CASSSGGGRQETQYF. The chain carries TRBV5-1 and TRBJ2-5; D is possibly TRBD1 or TRBD2 (6 bases each). CDR3 length: 15 amino acids. Germline loops: CDR1 SGHRS, CDR2 YFSETQ. V was pared by 3 bases and J by 2 bases, with 14 bases between. The variable domain in full, completed from reference TRBV5-1 and TRBJ2-5, reads KAGVTQTPRYLIKTRGQQVTLSCSPISGHRSVSWYQQTPGQGLQFLFEYFSETQRNKGNFPGRFSGRQFSNSRSEMNVSTLELGDSALYLCASSSGGGRQETQYFGPGTRLLVL.

The chain employs TRBV6-5 and TRBJ2-1; possibly TRBD1 for D (5 bases). The CDR3 has 13 amino acids. Germline assignment: CDR1 MNHEY and CDR2 SVGAGI. V lost 6 bases and J lost 2, with 8 bases in between. DNA of the CDR3: TGTGCCAGCAGAAGGGGTACCTACAATGAGCAGTTCTTC. Encoded protein: CASRRGTYNEQFF.